This T cell receptor (beta chain) appears in the sequencing data of a study of blood T cell repertoires in COVID-19. Study-wide background: Whether acute or convalescent, the COVID-19 samples came from the United States, Italy and Spain.

CDR3 length: 18 amino acids. The V gene's germline CDR1 is KGHDR and CDR2 SFDVKD. V was pared by 4 bases and J by 6 bases, with 25 bases between. Method: immunoSEQ multiplex PCR; TCRdb's copy keeps in-frame clones and lacks some. The sample yields 250,000 to 300,000 clones, about 86% seen once. V is TRBV24-1 and J is TRBJ2-3; weak D call: TRBD1 (7 bases). The sample comprised peripheral blood. The receptor comes from a man between 18 and 29 years old with active or convalescent COVID-19. The chain's CDR3 is CATSDPRKEGAFLDTQYF. The CDR3 nucleotides are TGTGCCACCAGTGACCCCAGGAAGGAGGGGGCTTTTTTGGATACGCAGTATTTT.